The count of the clone carrying this TCR beta chain is one. Its specificity is not known. This PCR relied on a set of 60 Vbeta primers and 13 Jbeta primers. TCRdb's copy holds only in-frame clones and misses some; the assay was immunoSEQ multiplex PCR. The sample lists about 160,000 clones, roughly 79% seen once, with about 1.3% in the top ten. This sample is drawn from a study of cytomegalovirus exposure and HLA in healthy donors. Findings of the study overall: Rare TCR sequences predominated, though certain public TCRs were found in many donors. After further analysis at a later stage, roughly 15,000 TCR beta sequences were associated with HLA alleles at 0.05 false discovery rate. Later analysis reportedly placed an Asian-associated ancestry cluster below the approximately 730-donor mean in N-insertions. TCR beta V- and J-gene trimming, according to a later analysis, was linked to a missense DCLRE1C variant.

The TCR originated in a woman aged 45-65 years in good health and CMV-seronegative. The sample comprised PBMCs.

As DNA, the CDR3 is TGTGCCAGCAGCCTTCAGCTTGACAGGGCATGGGCTGAAGCTTTCTTT. Amino acid sequence: CASSLQLDRAWAEAFF. V gene TRBV4-2 combines with J gene TRBJ1-1; 7 bases fit TRBD1. The CDR3 length is 16 residues. The J segment lost 6 bases and the V segment lost 4 bases, leaving 14 bases of the junction unmatched. Germline CDR1 is LGHNA and CDR2 is YNFKEQ.